Following are 25 T cell receptor beta chains from one sample sequenced in a study of cytomegalovirus exposure and HLA in healthy donors. PCR involved 60 Vbeta and 13 Jbeta primers. Profiling relied on immunoSEQ multiplex PCR, and the TCRdb table lists in-frame clones only, not all of them. The table records 210,000 or so clones, roughly 91% of them present only once. The sequenced material came from PBMCs. Receptors were obtained from a woman aged 18-29 years in good health and CMV-seronegative.

The rearrangement uses TRBV19 and TRBJ1-2; unclear D gene. Germline loops: CDR1 LNHDA, CDR2 SQIVND (reference sequence). The CDR3 runs 14 residues. The V end was cut by 9 bases, the J end by 0 bases, with 14 bases between. The CDR3 nucleotides are TGTGCCAGCTTTGAACTGGGAGCTAACTATGGCTACACCTTC. Amino acid sequence: CASFELGANYGYTF. Based on the CDR3 plus reference TRBV19 and TRBJ1-2, the full variable domain is DGGITQSPKYLFRKEGQNVTLSCEQNLNHDAMYWYRQDPGQGLRLIYYSQIVNDFQKGDIAEGYSVSREKKESFPLTVTSAQKNPTAFYLCASFELGANYGYTFGSGTRLTVV.

J is TRBJ2-3 and V is TRBV27; the D gene is possibly TRBD1 (6 bases). The germline V gene encodes CDR1 MNHEY and CDR2 SMNVEV (reference sequence). The CDR3 sequence is 17 residues long. With 4 bases removed from V and 2 bases from J, the gap between germline ends came to 19 bases. CDR3 coding DNA: TGTGCCAGCAGTTGGGGTCCAGGGGTGGGAAACACAGATACGCAGTATTTT. Its translation is CASSWGPGVGNTDTQYF.

The chain employs TRBV9 and TRBJ2-1, with 7 bases that match TRBD2. The germline gives CDR1 SGDLS, CDR2 YYNGEE. With V trimmed by 5 bases and J by 0 bases, 8 bases remained unmatched. The CDR3 totals 16 residues. The CDR3 coding sequence is TGTGCCAGCAGATACAATAGCGGGCTCTCCTACAATGAGCAGTTCTTC. It specifies CASRYNSGLSYNEQFF.

The chain joins TRBV6-5 to TRBJ2-7, with 8 bases fitting TRBD2. The CDR3 runs to 15 residues. CDR1 and CDR2 (germline): MNHEY, SVGAGI. V dropped 6 bases and J dropped 2; count of bases not matched to a gene: 9. The CDR3 nucleotides read TGTGCCAGCAGCACCGAAGTTAGCGGGGCCTACGAGCAGTACTTC. It translates to CASSTEVSGAYEQYF.

The chain employs TRBV6-5 and TRBJ2-5; 12 bases are shared with TRBD2. CDR3 length: 16 residues. Germline-derived CDR1 and CDR2 are MNHEY and SVGAGI. V shed 0 bases and J 4 bases; nucleotides not matched to a gene: 3. The CDR3 reads CASSYSLAGGGETQYF. The CDR3 nucleotides are TGTGCCAGCAGTTACTCTCTAGCGGGGGGGGGAGAGACCCAGTACTTC.

The V gene is TRBV7-2, the J gene TRBJ2-4, with TRBD2 as a possible D gene (5 bases). CDR3 length: 15 amino acids. Trimming left V 4 bases short and J 1 base short, with 11 bases between. Germline V gene lookup returns CDR1 SGHTA and CDR2 FQGNSA. This CDR3 is CASSSPGVAKNIQYF. The CDR3 nucleotides read TGTGCCAGCAGCTCCCCCGGGGTTGCCAAAAACATTCAGTACTTC.

CDR3 DNA: TGTGCCAGCAGCTTCTCTCCCGGGAACGAGCAGTACTTC. Translation: CASSFSPGNEQYF. The gene calls are TRBV7-6 and TRBJ2-7; a possible D gene is TRBD2 (5 bases). Germline loops: CDR1 SGHVS, CDR2 FNYEAQ. This CDR3 has 13 amino acids. Trimming took off 3 bases at V and 5 bases at J, with 11 bases between the two ends.

This clone was counted a single time. This chain links TRBV5-4 with TRBJ1-6, with D tentatively TRBD1 (6 bases). The CDR3 covers 15 residues. Germline lookup yields CDR1 SGHNT and CDR2 YYREEE (reference sequence). V was trimmed by 3 bases and J by 5 bases, leaving 12 bases between them. In DNA, the CDR3 is TGTGCCAGCAGCTGGGGACACCTGGATAATTCACCCCTCCACTTT. This translates into CASSWGHLDNSPLHF.

CDR3 nucleotides: TGTGCCAGCAGCAAATTCCTAGCAAGCACCGGGGAGCTGTTTTTT. Translation gives CASSKFLASTGELFF. The chain recombines TRBV11-3 with TRBJ2-2; D is perhaps TRBD2 (5 bases). The length of the CDR3 is 15 residues. Germline V gene data show CDR1 as SGHNT and CDR2 as YENEEA. V lost 5 bases and J 4 bases, leaving 14 bases between the germline ends.

The V call is TRBV7-9, the J call TRBJ2-3, with 10 bases that match TRBD2. After removal of 5 bases from V and 2 bases from J, the junction contained 10 bases not matched to a gene. This CDR3 region has 17 residues. The germline V gene encodes CDR1 SEHNR and CDR2 FQNEAQ (reference sequence). In nucleotides, the CDR3 is TGTGCCAGCAGCCCCAGTAATAGCGGGGGGCCCACAGATACGCAGTATTTT. Its translation is CASSPSNSGGPTDTQYF. Filled out from reference TRBV7-9 and TRBJ2-3, the complete variable domain reads DTGVSQNPRHKITKRGQNVTFRCDPISEHNRLYWYRQTLGQGPEFLTYFQNEAQLEKSRLLSDRFSAERPKGSFSTLEIQRTEQGDSAMYLCASSPSNSGGPTDTQYFGPGTRLTVL.

The chain links TRBV7-9 to TRBJ2-3; D might be TRBD2 (6 bases). Germline assignment: CDR1 SEHNR and CDR2 FQNEAQ (reference sequence). V lost 5 bases and J lost 1, with 16 bases in between. The CDR3 runs 16 residues. The CDR3 DNA sequence: TGTGCCAGCAGCGTAGTCGGGTGGGAGGGCACAGATACGCAGTATTTT. This codes for CASSVVGWEGTDTQYF.

The chain carries TRBV7-3 and TRBJ2-1; 8 bases agree with TRBD2. This CDR3 region has 17 residues. The J segment lost 0 bases and the V segment lost 1 base, leaving 5 bases of the junction unmatched. Germline V CDR1 and CDR2: SGHTA, FQGTGA. DNA of the CDR3: TGTGCCAGCAGCTTAAGGCCTAGCGGGCCCTCCTACAATGAGCAGTTCTTC. It codes for CASSLRPSGPSYNEQFF.

J is TRBJ2-2 and V is TRBV27; 8 nucleotides match TRBD1. This CDR3 contains 14 residues. The germline V gene encodes CDR1 MNHEY and CDR2 SMNVEV (reference sequence). The junction had 5 bases not matched to a gene; V was cut back by 5 bases and J by 6 bases. In DNA form, the CDR3 reads TGTGCCAGCAGTCCCAGGGGGCTCCCCGGGGAGCTGTTTTTT. Protein product: CASSPRGLPGELFF.

This clone has more than one count but fewer than ten. This rearrangement joins TRBV4-3 to TRBJ2-1, with D possibly TRBD2 on 5 matching bases. Looked up from germline, CDR1 is LGHNA and CDR2 is YSLEER. The CDR3 runs to 15 residues. Trimming took 1 base from V and 6 from J, leaving 13 bases between them. The CDR3 is CASSQVAGFGNEQFF. As DNA, the CDR3 is TGCGCCAGCAGCCAAGTCGCGGGTTTCGGCAATGAGCAGTTCTTC.

The rearrangement uses TRBV27 and TRBJ2-7; TRBD2 matches at 15 bases. Trimming removed 5 bases from V and 7 bases from J; junction bases left unmatched: 18. CDR3 size: 19 residues. Looked up from germline, CDR1 is MNHEY and CDR2 is SMNVEV (reference sequence). The CDR3 sequence is CASSPRPGLAGGRDGEQYF. CDR3 DNA sequence: TGTGCCAGCAGTCCCAGACCGGGACTAGCGGGAGGCCGGGATGGTGAGCAGTACTTC.

This clone was found a few times. The chain couples TRBV7-2 to TRBJ2-3; TRBD2 matches at 8 bases. The V and J ends lost 6 bases and 4 bases, in that order; junction bases with no gene match: 12. The CDR3 is 16 amino acids. Germline values: CDR1 SGHTA, CDR2 FQGNSA. The CDR3 reads CASRSGTRFSSDTQYF. The DNA of the CDR3 is TGTGCCAGCAGATCGGGGACTAGATTTTCCTCAGATACGCAGTATTTT.

This clone was counted a few times. The J gene is TRBJ1-2, the V gene TRBV29-1; TRBD1 agrees at 10 bases. After removal of 8 bases from V and 4 bases from J, the junction contained 10 bases not matched to a gene. CDR3 length: 14 residues. Germline V CDR1 and CDR2: SQVTM, ANQGSEA. For the CDR3, the DNA is TGCAGCACGGCGACGGGACAGGGGCGCTATGGCTACACCTTC. Protein product: CSTATGQGRYGYTF.

The CDR3 here is CASSLEESEAFF. CDR3 DNA: TGTGCCAGCAGCTTAGAGGAAAGTGAAGCTTTCTTT. The chain is built from TRBV5-5 and TRBJ1-1; D is uncertain. The ends were cut back, 2 bases at V and 7 bases at J, with 9 bases in the middle. The germline V gene has CDR1 SGHKS and CDR2 YYEKEE (reference sequence). The CDR3 spans 12 residues.

The chain links TRBV13 to TRBJ2-1; D remains unclear. V lost 3 bases and J 8 bases, leaving 14 bases between the germline ends. Germline CDR1 reads PRHDT; CDR2 reads FYEKMQ (reference sequence). CDR3 length equals 14 residues. The CDR3 DNA is TGTGCCAGCAGCTTTTCCTCGGTTTTAGATGAGCAGTTCTTC. It encodes CASSFSSVLDEQFF.

The chain uses TRBV2 and TRBJ2-1; no reliable D call. From germline, CDR1 is SNHLY and CDR2 FYNNEI. Trimming took off 4 bases at V and 9 bases at J, with 13 bases between the two ends. The CDR3 covers 13 residues. The CDR3 protein is CASSGQTAGEQFF. The CDR3 nucleotides read TGTGCCAGCAGTGGGCAAACAGCAGGTGAGCAGTTCTTC.

In the case of this clone: Other nucleotide sequences from this sample produce the same CDR3. The rearrangement links TRBV27 to TRBJ2-1, with 11 bases aligning to TRBD1. Losses at the gene ends were 3 bases for V and 7 bases for J; bases not matched to a gene: 5. This CDR3 has 15 amino acids. Germline lookup yields CDR1 MNHEY and CDR2 SMNVEV (reference sequence). The CDR3 DNA follows: TGTGCCAGCAGTTTTGGGACAGGGGGGAGGAATGAGCAGTTCTTC. This sequence encodes CASSFGTGGRNEQFF.

V usage is TRBV27 and J usage is TRBJ2-5, with 8 positions matching TRBD1. Gene TRBJ2-7 matches the end of the DNA better, so the J call may be wrong. CDR3 size: 16 residues. Germline V gene sequence: CDR1 MNHEY, CDR2 SMNVEV (reference sequence). For the CDR3, the DNA is TGTGCCAGCAGCAAATTACAGGGGGGAGTGTACCACGAGCAGTACTTC. It translates to CASSKLQGGVYHEQYF.

CDR3 bases: TGTGCCAGCAGCGTAGGACTAGCGGGAGTAGGAGAGACCCAGTACTTC. Protein sequence: CASSVGLAGVGETQYF. This chain links TRBV9 with TRBJ2-5; the match to TRBD2 covers 12 bases. Germline trimming cut 0 bases from V and 4 bases from J; bases unmatched to any gene: 4. In germline, CDR1 is SGDLS, CDR2 YYNGEE. This CDR3 region has 16 residues.

This chain connects TRBV13 to TRBJ2-3; 8 positions match TRBD2. This CDR3 spans 15 amino acids. With V trimmed by 5 bases and J by 2 bases, 6 bases remained unmatched. Germline V gene data show CDR1 as PRHDT and CDR2 as FYEKMQ (reference sequence). CDR3 sequence (DNA): TGTGCCAGCAGCCGACTAGCGACTTCCACAGATACGCAGTATTTT. Translating gives CASSRLATSTDTQYF.

For this clone: Relative to the germline gene, one junction end is altered; a read error may explain this. The chain has TRBV4-3 and TRBJ2-7; D is perhaps TRBD2 (6 bases). Per germline, CDR1 LGHNA and CDR2 YSLEER. The CDR3 has 16 residues. CDR3: CASSQGGWRGSDEQYF. As DNA, the CDR3 is TGCGCCAGCAGCCAAGGAGGGTGGCGGGGCTCCGACGAGCAGTACTTC.